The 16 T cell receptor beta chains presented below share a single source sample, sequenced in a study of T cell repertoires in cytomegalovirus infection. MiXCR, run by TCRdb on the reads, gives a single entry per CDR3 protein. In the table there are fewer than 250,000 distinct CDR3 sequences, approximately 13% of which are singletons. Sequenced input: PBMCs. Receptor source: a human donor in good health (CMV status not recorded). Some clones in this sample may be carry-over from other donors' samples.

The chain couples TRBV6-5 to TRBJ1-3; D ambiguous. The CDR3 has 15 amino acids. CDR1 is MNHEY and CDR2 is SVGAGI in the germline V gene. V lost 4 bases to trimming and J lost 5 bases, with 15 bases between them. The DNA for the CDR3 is TGTGCCAGCAGTTCCCACGGTCGGAAGAGAAACACCATATATTTT. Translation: CASSSHGRKRNTIYF.

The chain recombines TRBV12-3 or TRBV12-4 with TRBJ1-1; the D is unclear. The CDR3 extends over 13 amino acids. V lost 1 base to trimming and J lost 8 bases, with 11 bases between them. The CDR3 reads CASSLEGRGEAFF. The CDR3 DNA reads TGTGCCAGCAGTTTAGAAGGTAGAGGGGAAGCTTTCTTT.

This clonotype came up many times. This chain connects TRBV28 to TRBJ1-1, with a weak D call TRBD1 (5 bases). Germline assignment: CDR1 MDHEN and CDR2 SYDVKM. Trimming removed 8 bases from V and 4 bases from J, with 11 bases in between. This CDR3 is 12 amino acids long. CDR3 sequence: CASRVGGTEAFF. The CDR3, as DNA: TGTGCCAGCCGGGTGGGGGGCACTGAAGCTTTCTTT.

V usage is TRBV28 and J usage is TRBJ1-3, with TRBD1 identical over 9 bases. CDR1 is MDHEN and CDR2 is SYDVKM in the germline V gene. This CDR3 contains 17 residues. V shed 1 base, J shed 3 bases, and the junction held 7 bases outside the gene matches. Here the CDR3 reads CASSLSQGAVGGNTIYF. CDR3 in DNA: TGTGCCAGCAGTTTATCACAGGGGGCCGTCGGTGGAAACACCATATATTTT.

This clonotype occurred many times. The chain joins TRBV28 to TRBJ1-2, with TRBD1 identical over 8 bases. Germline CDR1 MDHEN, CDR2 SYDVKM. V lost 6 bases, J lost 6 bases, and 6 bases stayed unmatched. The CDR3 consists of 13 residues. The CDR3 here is CASSYLQGDGYTF. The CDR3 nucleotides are TGTGCCAGCAGCTACCTACAGGGGGATGGCTACACCTTC.

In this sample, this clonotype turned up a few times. This chain's CDR3 is CASSLADRGNTEAFF. Written as DNA, the CDR3 is TGTGCCAGCAGCTTAGCCGACAGGGGGAACACTGAAGCTTTCTTT. The V and J genes are TRBV7-9 and TRBJ1-1; 8 nucleotides align to TRBD1. Per the germline V gene, CDR1 is SEHNR and CDR2 is FQNEAQ (reference sequence). This CDR3 spans 15 amino acids. The trim removed 0 bases at V and 1 base at J, leaving 1 base unmatched.

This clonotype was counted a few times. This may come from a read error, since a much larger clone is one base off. The CDR3 spells CASSPTGTGAIVLTF. CDR3 nucleotide sequence: TGCGCCAGCAGCCCGACAGGGACTGGGGCCATCGTCCTGACTTTC. The chain joins TRBV5-1 to TRBJ2-6; perhaps TRBD1 as D (7 bases). CDR1 and CDR2 from the germline V gene are SGHRS and YFSETQ. The CDR3 covers 15 residues.

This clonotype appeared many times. This chain's CDR3 is CASSFPSEGGYTF. CDR3 coding DNA: TGTGCCAGCAGCTTCCCTTCCGAAGGTGGCTACACCTTC. This chain connects TRBV7-2 to TRBJ1-2; no firm D call. CDR3 size: 13 residues. Trimming cost V 3 bases and J 7 bases, with 12 bases left between them. Germline assignment: CDR1 SGHTA and CDR2 FQGNSA.

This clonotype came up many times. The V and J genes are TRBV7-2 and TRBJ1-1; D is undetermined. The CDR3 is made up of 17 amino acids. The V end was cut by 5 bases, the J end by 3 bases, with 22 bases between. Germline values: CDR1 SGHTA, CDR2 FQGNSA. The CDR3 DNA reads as TGTGCCAGCAGCAAAGATGCATCGGGGATTGGTGACACTGAAGCTTTCTTT. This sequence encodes CASSKDASGIGDTEAFF.

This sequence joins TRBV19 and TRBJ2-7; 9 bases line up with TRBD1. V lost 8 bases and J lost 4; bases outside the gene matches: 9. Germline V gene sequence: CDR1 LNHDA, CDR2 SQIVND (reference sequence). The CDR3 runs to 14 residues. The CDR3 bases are TGTGCCAGTCGGTCGGACAGGGGACTATACGAGCAGTACTTC. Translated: CASRSDRGLYEQYF.

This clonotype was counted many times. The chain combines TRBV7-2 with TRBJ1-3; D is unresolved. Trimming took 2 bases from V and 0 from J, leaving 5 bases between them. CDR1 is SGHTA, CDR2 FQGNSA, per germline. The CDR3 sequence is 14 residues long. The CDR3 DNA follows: TGTGCCAGCAGCTTACAGCTCTCTGGAAACACCATATATTTT. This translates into CASSLQLSGNTIYF.

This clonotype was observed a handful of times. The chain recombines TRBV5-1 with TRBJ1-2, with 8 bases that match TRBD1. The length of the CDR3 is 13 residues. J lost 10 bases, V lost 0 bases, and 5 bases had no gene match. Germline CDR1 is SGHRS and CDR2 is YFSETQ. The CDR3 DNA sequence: TGCGCCAGCAGCTTGGGGACAGGGCGGTTCTACACCTTC. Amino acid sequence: CASSLGTGRFYTF.

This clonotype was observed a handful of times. This chain's CDR3 is CASSYSGASDTEAFF. Written as DNA, the CDR3 is TGTGCCAGCAGTTACTCAGGGGCTTCAGACACTGAAGCTTTCTTT. The chain combines TRBV6-6 with TRBJ1-1; D possibly corresponds to TRBD1 (5 bases). The CDR3 spans 15 residues. With 0 bases removed from V and 3 bases from J, the gap between germline ends came to 11 bases. Germline V gene data show CDR1 as MNHNY and CDR2 as SVGAGI (reference sequence).

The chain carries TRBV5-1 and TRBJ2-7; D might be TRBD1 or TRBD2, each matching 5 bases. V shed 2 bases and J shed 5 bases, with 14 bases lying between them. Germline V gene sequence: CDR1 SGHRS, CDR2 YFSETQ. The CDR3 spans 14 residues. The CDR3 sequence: CASSFRGPGDEQYF. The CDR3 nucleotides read TGCGCCAGCAGCTTCCGGGGCCCGGGCGACGAGCAGTACTTC.

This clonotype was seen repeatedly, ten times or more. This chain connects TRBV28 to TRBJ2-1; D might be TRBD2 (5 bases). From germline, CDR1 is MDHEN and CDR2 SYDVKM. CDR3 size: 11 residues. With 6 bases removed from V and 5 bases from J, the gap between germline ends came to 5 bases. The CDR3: CASSGNNEQFF. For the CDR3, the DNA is TGTGCCAGCAGCGGGAACAATGAGCAGTTCTTC.

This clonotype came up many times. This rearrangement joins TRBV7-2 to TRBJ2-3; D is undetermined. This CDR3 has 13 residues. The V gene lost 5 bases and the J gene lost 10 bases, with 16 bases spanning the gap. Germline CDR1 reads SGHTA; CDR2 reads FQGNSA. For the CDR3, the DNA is TGTGCCAGCAGCCTCGCCCCTACAGCGTCGCAGTATTTT. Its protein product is CASSLAPTASQYF.